This entry lists 17 T cell receptor beta chains sequenced from one sample in a study of T cells in localized non-small cell lung cancer. Measured with immunoSEQ multiplex PCR; TCRdb has only the in-frame clones, and not every one. The table lists about 2,300 clones, approximately 24% of them singletons. The material was lung tumor tissue, obtained before any cancer treatment. The receptors were sampled from a woman aged 40 to 75 with stage II squamous cell lung carcinoma.

The chain uses TRBV28 and TRBJ1-1; TRBD1 matches 10 bases. Germline CDR1 and CDR2: MDHEN and SYDVKM. This CDR3 spans 14 amino acids. J was trimmed by 5 bases and V by 2 bases; bases with no gene match: 2. This CDR3 reads CASSLDRGPTEAFF. CDR3 nucleotides: TGTGCCAGCAGTTTAGACAGGGGGCCGACTGAAGCTTTCTTT.

The chain carries TRBV19 and TRBJ2-7, with no clear D. V was shortened by 4 bases and J by 5 bases, with 12 bases between the two germline ends. Germline CDR1 is LNHDA and CDR2 is SQIVND (reference sequence). The CDR3 extends over 13 amino acids. CDR3 coding DNA: TGTGCCAGTAGTACATCGCAGGCCCACGAGCAGTACTTC. This gives the protein CASSTSQAHEQYF.

This clone was observed a handful of times. V gene TRBV9 combines with J gene TRBJ2-1; 12 positions match TRBD2. The CDR3 totals 15 residues. CDR1 and CDR2 from the germline V gene are SGDLS and YYNGEE. V dropped 5 bases and J dropped 8; count of bases not matched to a gene: 8. CDR3 nucleotides: TGTGCCAGCAGTAAGACTAGCGGGAGTTCGTATGAGCAGTTCTTC. Its protein product is CASSKTSGSSYEQFF.

The chain is built from TRBV1 and TRBJ2-4; TRBD1, the table's D call, lacks a check against the DNA. TRBV1 is flagged as a pseudogene. The CDR3 contains 16 residues. The chain's CDR3 is CASSPGLGTARGIQYF. As DNA, the CDR3 is TGCGCCAGCAGCCCAGGCCTGGGGACAGCGAGGGGCATTCAGTACTTC.

The sample holds a few counts of this clone. The CDR3 spells CASSVKQGHNGELFF. The CDR3 region has the DNA TGTGCCAGCAGCGTAAAGCAGGGGCATAACGGGGAGCTGTTTTTT. This chain uses TRBV9 with TRBJ2-2; weak D call: TRBD1 (6 bases). The CDR3 contains 15 residues. Germline CDR1 is SGDLS and CDR2 is YYNGEE. V gave up 1 base and J gave up 7 bases, with 14 bases separating them. Looking up the rest from reference TRBV9 and TRBJ2-2 gives the full variable domain: DSGVTQTPKHLITATGQRVTLRCSPRSGDLSVYWYQQSLDQGLQFLIQYYNGEERAKGNILERFSAQQFPDLHSELNLSSLELGDSALYFCASSVKQGHNGELFFGEGSRLTVL.

By frequency in the sample, this clone is medium-sized. The rearrangement joins TRBV11-3 to TRBJ1-1; TRBD1 matches 8 bases. There are 16 residues in the CDR3. Germline loops: CDR1 SGHNT, CDR2 YENEEA. The ends lost 5 bases at V and 0 bases at J; junction bases unmatched: 8. DNA for the CDR3: TGTGCCAGCAGCATCGGACAGGGAGTGATGAACACTGAAGCTTTCTTT. Residues: CASSIGQGVMNTEAFF.

In this sample, this clone turned up a few times. The CDR3: CASSSSTGGYEQYF. The CDR3 DNA sequence: TGTGCCAGCAGCTCATCAACAGGGGGCTACGAGCAGTACTTC. This chain connects TRBV11-3 to TRBJ2-7; 8 bases match TRBD1. The CDR3 consists of 14 residues. From germline, CDR1 is SGHNT and CDR2 YENEEA. V trimming: 4 bases; J trimming: 3 bases; junction bases outside the gene matches: 5.

This clone was detected only once. The rearrangement links TRBV19 to TRBJ1-4, with D perhaps matching TRBD1 (5 bases). Per the germline V gene, CDR1 is LNHDA and CDR2 is SQIVND (reference sequence). This CDR3 region has 15 residues. V lost 3 bases, J lost 0 bases, and 8 bases lay in between. The CDR3 loop is CASSITGATNEKLFF. In DNA, the CDR3 is TGTGCCAGTAGTATCACGGGGGCAACTAATGAAAAACTGTTTTTT.

The V gene is TRBV6-8, the J gene TRBJ2-1; TRBD2 aligns across 11 bases. V lost 0 bases to trimming and J lost 3 bases; unmatched junction nucleotides: 7. Germline CDR1 and CDR2: MNHGY and SAAAGT. This CDR3 comprises 18 residues. The CDR3 DNA reads as TGTGCCAGCAGTTACTCGGCCACTAGCGGGAGTCACTACAATGAGCAGTTCTTC. This encodes CASSYSATSGSHYNEQFF.

This sequence joins TRBV19 and TRBJ1-2; D gene unclear. The CDR3 has 15 amino acids. CDR1 is LNHDA and CDR2 is SQIVND in the germline V gene (reference sequence). Trimming stripped 3 bases from V and 2 bases from J, with 13 bases between. The CDR3 here is CASSMEGLGNYGYTF. The CDR3 coding sequence is TGTGCCAGTAGTATGGAGGGATTAGGGAACTATGGCTACACCTTC.

This clone appeared a few times. The V call is TRBV19, the J call TRBJ1-1; no firm D call. V dropped 0 bases and J dropped 5 bases, with 10 bases sitting between them. Germline lookup yields CDR1 LNHDA and CDR2 SQIVND (reference sequence). The CDR3 sequence is 14 residues long. The CDR3 DNA reads as TGTGCCAGTAGTATAGAAGCGGGGAGAACTGAAGCTTTCTTT. Amino acid sequence: CASSIEAGRTEAFF.

This clone qualifies as medium-sized (0.01 to 0.1%). The chain links TRBV11-3 to TRBJ1-1, with unresolved D. This CDR3 region has 15 residues. The V end was cut by 3 bases, the J end by 1 base, with 12 bases between. CDR1 and CDR2 from the germline V gene are SGHNT and YENEEA. Here the CDR3 reads CASSLGAGGNTEAFF. The CDR3 DNA reads TGTGCCAGCAGCTTGGGCGCAGGAGGGAACACTGAAGCTTTCTTT.

This chain connects TRBV19 to TRBJ2-7, with 7 bases matching TRBD1. V lost 3 bases, J lost 6 bases, and 17 bases stayed unmatched. CDR1 is LNHDA, CDR2 SQIVND, per germline (reference sequence). CDR3 size: 17 residues. The CDR3 DNA reads as TGTGCCAGTAGTATCATCCTGGGACAGACGTCTAGGGGCGAGCAGTACTTC. Protein: CASSIILGQTSRGEQYF.

The chain uses TRBV1 and TRBJ2-7; TRBD2, the table's D call, was not compared with the DNA. TRBV1 constitutes a pseudogene. There are 17 residues in the CDR3. Written as DNA, the CDR3 is TGCGCCAGCAGCCAAGGAGTCTTGGCGGGGTGGTCCTACGAGCAGTACTTC. Protein sequence: CASSQGVLAGWSYEQYF.

As to this clone: Compared with germline, one end of the junction differs, possibly owing to a read error. The chain recombines TRBV6-7 with TRBJ2-3; D is ambiguous. TRBV6-7 is assigned to the ORF class and has an uncertain function. This CDR3 is built from 11 residues. The CDR3 nucleotides are TGTGCCATCAGTACCACAGATACGCAGTATTTT. This gives the protein CAISTTDTQYF.

This clone has more than one count but fewer than ten. The rearrangement links TRBV6-8 to TRBJ1-5, with D unclear. CDR1 is MNHGY, CDR2 SAAAGT, per germline. Trimming left V 6 bases short and J 0 bases short, with 18 bases between. This CDR3 spans 17 amino acids. CDR3 nucleotide sequence: TGTGCCAGCAGGCGCGGACTGCTGAGTGATAGCAATCAGCCCCAGCATTTT. It is translated as CASRRGLLSDSNQPQHF.

V gene TRBV30 combines with J gene TRBJ2-1, with 8 bases lining up with TRBD2. This CDR3 contains 17 residues. Germline V gives CDR1 GTSNPN, CDR2 SVGIG (reference sequence). V shed 3 bases and J 3 bases; nucleotides not matched to a gene: 13. The CDR3, as DNA: TGTGCCTGGAGAGAAGCGGGAGTAAGGGTGTACTACAATGAGCAGTTCTTC. Its protein product is CAWREAGVRVYYNEQFF.